This T cell receptor (beta chain) was sequenced in a study of T cells in Graves' hyperthyroidism and ophthalmopathy. About the study: Peripheral blood was taken when the disease was first diagnosed, before any treatment began.

Amplified regions were TCR beta CDR3 sequences from RNA transcripts. The HTBI primer set drove a first-round RT-PCR of the TCR CDR3. TCRdb reprocessed the multiplex PCR reads with MiXCR, giving one entry per CDR3 protein. The sample holds around 400,000 distinct CDR3 sequences, nearly 15% seen once. Study outcomes and limitations: Most expanded thyroid clonotypes above 0.001 recurred in blood.

Clinical symptoms, serum thyroxine, TRAb, thyroid ultrasound and orbital computed tomography informed diagnoses. PBMCs were sourced from approximately 9.3 ml fresh peripheral blood. The CDR3 is 13 residues long. The germline V gene encodes CDR1 GTSNPN and CDR2 SVGIG (reference sequence). Trimming left V 2 bases short and J 0 bases short, with 6 bases between. This clonotype appeared many times. Its antigen remains unknown. V is TRBV30 and J is TRBJ2-3; D gene ambiguous. This clonotype was obtained from a woman in her sixties or seventies with Graves' ophthalmopathy. Sequencing was performed on blood. The CDR3 loop is CAWSRGSTDTQYF. CDR3 nucleotide sequence: TGTGCCTGGAGTCGTGGTAGCACAGATACGCAGTATTTT.